This note documents a single T cell receptor beta chain sequence. In the PCR, 60 Vbeta and 13 Jbeta primers were used. Libraries were prepared by immunoSEQ multiplex PCR; TCRdb keeps only in-frame clonotypes and omits some of them. The repertoire holds 200,000 to 250,000 clones, with around four fifths as singletons. This record belongs to a study of cytomegalovirus exposure and HLA in healthy donors. Germline-derived CDR1 and CDR2 are SGHRS and YFSETQ. V shed 4 bases, J shed 11 bases, and the junction held 9 bases outside the gene matches. This CDR3 spans 14 amino acids. The material sequenced was PBMCs. This chain links TRBV5-1 with TRBJ1-1; TRBD1 aligns across 12 bases. This clonotype originated in a woman aged 40 to 50 in good health and CMV-seronegative. The CDR3 DNA sequence: TGCGCCAGCAGCGGGGGACAGGGGGCAGTTGGGGCTTTCTTT. This translates into CASSGGQGAVGAFF.